This T cell receptor beta chain was identified during a study of OX40 agonist ivuxolimab in advanced cancers. Overall study: Patients received the agonistic anti-OX40 (CD134) antibody ivuxolimab. Every patient in dose escalation had hepatocellular carcinoma, melanoma, renal cell or head and neck cancer. Study observations and caveats: Blood T cells, both CD4+ and CD8+, expanded clonally by week 6 at 0.1 to 3.0 mg/kg.

With respect to this clone: Its antigen is not identified.

Trimming pared 3 bases from V and 3 bases from J, leaving 10 bases between. The CDR3 runs to 14 residues. The germline CDR1 and CDR2 sequences are SGHTA and FQGTGA. TCRdb's table, derived via immunoSEQ multiplex PCR, lists solely in-frame clones and lacks some. The data show approximately 18,000 clones, 78% seen once. The sample consisted of CD4+ or CD8+ T cells sorted from blood, taken in a trial of the OX40 agonist ivuxolimab. The chain links TRBV7-3 to TRBJ2-3; D not certain. The receptor's source is an adult with an advanced solid tumor such as melanoma, head and neck, liver or kidney cancer. The CDR3 loop is CASSLGYPTDTQYF. The CDR3 DNA is TGTGCCAGCAGCTTGGGGTACCCGACAGATACGCAGTATTTT.